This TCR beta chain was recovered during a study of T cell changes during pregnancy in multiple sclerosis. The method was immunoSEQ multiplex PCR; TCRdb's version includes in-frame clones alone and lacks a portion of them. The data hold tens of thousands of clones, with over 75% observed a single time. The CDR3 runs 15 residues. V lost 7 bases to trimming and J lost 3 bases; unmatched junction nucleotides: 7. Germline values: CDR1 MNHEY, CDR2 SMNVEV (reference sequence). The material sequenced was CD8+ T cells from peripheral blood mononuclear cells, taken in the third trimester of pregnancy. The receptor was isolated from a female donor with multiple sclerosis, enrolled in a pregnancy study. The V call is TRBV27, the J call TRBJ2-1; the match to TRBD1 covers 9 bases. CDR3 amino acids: CASTRGTGIYNEQFF. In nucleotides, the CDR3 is TGTGCCAGCACCCGAGGGACAGGGATCTACAATGAGCAGTTCTTC.